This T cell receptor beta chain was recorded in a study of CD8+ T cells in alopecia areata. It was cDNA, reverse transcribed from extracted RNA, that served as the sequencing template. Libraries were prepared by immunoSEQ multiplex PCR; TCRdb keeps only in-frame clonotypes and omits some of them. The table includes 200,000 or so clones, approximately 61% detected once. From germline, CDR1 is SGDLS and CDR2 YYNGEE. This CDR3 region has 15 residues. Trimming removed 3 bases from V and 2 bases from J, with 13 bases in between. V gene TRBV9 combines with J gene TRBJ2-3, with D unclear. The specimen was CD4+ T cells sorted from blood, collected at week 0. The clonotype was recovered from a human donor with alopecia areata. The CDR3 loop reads CASSARLEDTDTQYF. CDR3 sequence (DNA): TGTGCCAGCAGCGCGAGACTGGAAGACACAGATACGCAGTATTTT.